One T cell receptor (beta chain) is described in this entry. This entry belongs to a study of yellow fever vaccine responses in identical twins. In TCRdb, the RT-PCR reads were re-called with MiXCR into one record per CDR3 protein. Of roughly 17,000 distinct CDR3 sequences detected, roughly 78% appear once; the ten largest clones hold about 2.4%. V was clipped by 5 bases and J by 0 bases, with 7 bases between them. CDR3 length: 13 residues. Germline V gene data show CDR1 as WNHNN and CDR2 as SYGVQD (reference sequence). The sample in question was T cells from blood (PBMCs), unsorted or a sorted subset (not recorded which), obtained before or after yellow fever vaccination (not recorded which). The sequence was obtained from a woman between 18 and 30 years old who received the yellow fever vaccine. The rearrangement uses TRBV10-1 and TRBJ1-1; possibly TRBD1 for D (6 bases). CDR3 sequence reads: CASSRDMNTEAFF. The CDR3 DNA is TGCGCCAGCAGTAGGGACATGAACACTGAAGCTTTCTTT.